One sample yielded the 29 T cell receptor beta chains listed below, sequenced in a study of CD8 T cells in ankylosing spondylitis. TCRdb passed the 5' RACE reads through MiXCR, listing each CDR3 protein once. The repertoire holds 200,000 to 250,000 distinct CDR3 sequences, roughly 10% seen once, with roughly 6.8% in the top ten. Source material: blood, either unsorted or a sorted T cell fraction (not recorded which). The receptor set was obtained from a male donor with ankylosing spondylitis or in good health (not recorded which).

This clonotype was seen ten or more times. The rearrangement links TRBV5-1 to TRBJ1-5; possibly TRBD1 for D (5 bases). The V end was cut by 0 bases, the J end by 6 bases, with 7 bases between. Germline V gene lookup returns CDR1 SGHRS and CDR2 YFSETQ. The CDR3 runs 13 residues. CDR3 bases: TGCGCCAGCAGCTTGGTGGGGGGTCAGCCCCAGCATTTT. As protein: CASSLVGGQPQHF. The full variable domain, with the rest looked up from reference TRBV5-1 and TRBJ1-5, is KAGVTQTPRYLIKTRGQQVTLSCSPISGHRSVSWYQQTPGQGLQFLFEYFSETQRNKGNFPGRFSGRQFSNSRSEMNVSTLELGDSALYLCASSLVGGQPQHFGDGTRLSIL.

This clonotype was seen ten or more times. The chain carries TRBV5-1 and TRBJ2-1; 12 bases line up with TRBD2. The germline CDR1 and CDR2 sequences are SGHRS and YFSETQ. Unmatched junction bases numbered 6, after V lost 1 base and J lost 10 bases. The CDR3 contains 15 residues. CDR3 nucleotides: TGCGCCAGCAGCTTGAGACTAGCGGGAGAGGAAGAGCAGTTCTTC. As protein: CASSLRLAGEEEQFF.

This clonotype was found a few times. The chain links TRBV6-1 to TRBJ2-1; 7 nucleotides agree with TRBD2. Per germline, CDR1 MNHNS and CDR2 SASEGT. This CDR3 region has 15 residues. Trimming removed 8 bases from V and 4 bases from J; junction bases left unmatched: 11. CDR3 nucleotides: TGTGCCAGCGGTCCCGGGGCGGGAGCTTACAATGAGCAGTTCTTC. It is translated as CASGPGAGAYNEQFF.

V gene TRBV11-2 combines with J gene TRBJ2-4; the match to TRBD2 covers 7 bases. Germline assignment: CDR1 SGHAT and CDR2 FQNNGV. Trimming removed 3 bases from V and 1 base from J; junction bases left unmatched: 3. The CDR3 is 15 amino acids. The CDR3 loop reads CASSFLAVAKNIQYF. CDR3 bases: TGTGCCAGCAGCTTCCTAGCGGTCGCCAAAAACATTCAGTACTTC.

This chain links TRBV20-1 with TRBJ2-7; D is perhaps TRBD1 (5 bases). V gave up 0 bases and J gave up 0 bases, with 18 bases separating them. CDR1 DFQATT and CDR2 SNEGSKA come from the germline V gene (reference sequence). The CDR3 length is 17 residues. The CDR3 spells CSARDSRDSLYSYEQYF. CDR3 in DNA: TGCAGTGCTAGAGATTCCCGAGACAGCCTATACTCCTACGAGCAGTACTTC.

This rearrangement joins TRBV5-5 to TRBJ2-1, with 11 bases that match TRBD1. Germline CDR1 SGHKS, CDR2 YYEKEE (reference sequence). The length of the CDR3 is 16 residues. Trimming removed 2 bases from V and 10 bases from J; junction bases left unmatched: 11. The CDR3 nucleotides are TGTGCCAGCAGCTTCCGGGCGGGACAGGGGGTTGAGGAGCAGTTCTTC. Protein product: CASSFRAGQGVEEQFF.

In its sample, this clonotype was seen a few times. The chain is built from TRBV7-9 and TRBJ2-7, with D possibly matching TRBD2 (6 bases). V lost 7 bases and J 6 bases, leaving 19 bases between the germline ends. The CDR3 totals 14 residues. The V gene's germline CDR1 is SEHNR and CDR2 FQNEAQ (reference sequence). The CDR3 is CASTLLGSLSEQYF. CDR3 sequence (DNA): TGTGCCAGCACCCTTCTCGGGAGCTTGTCCGAGCAGTACTTC.

The sample holds a few counts of this clonotype. The chain recombines TRBV9 with TRBJ2-5, with 7 bases aligning to TRBD1. Germline V gene lookup returns CDR1 SGDLS and CDR2 YYNGEE. The ends lost 3 bases at V and 3 bases at J; junction bases unmatched: 5. The CDR3 loop spans 14 amino acids. CDR3: CASSGGQPKETQYF. CDR3 nucleotide sequence: TGTGCCAGCAGCGGGGGACAGCCGAAAGAGACCCAGTACTTC. The complete variable domain, with remaining parts taken from reference TRBV9 and TRBJ2-5, reads DSGVTQTPKHLITATGQRVTLRCSPRSGDLSVYWYQQSLDQGLQFLIQYYNGEERAKGNILERFSAQQFPDLHSELNLSSLELGDSALYFCASSGGQPKETQYFGPGTRLLVL.

This clonotype was observed a few times. The V call is TRBV7-9, the J call TRBJ2-5, with D possibly matching TRBD1 (5 bases). Germline assignment: CDR1 SEHNR and CDR2 FQNEAQ (reference sequence). This CDR3 region has 12 residues. Trimming took off 7 bases at V and 14 bases at J, with 20 bases between the two ends. The CDR3 DNA reads as TGTGCCAGCACCTATCAGGGCAGATTCATTTACTTC. Translating it yields CASTYQGRFIYF.

The table lists this clonotype with many counts. The rearrangement links TRBV20-1 to TRBJ2-7; 7 bases are shared with TRBD2. The CDR3 totals 14 residues. CDR1 is DFQATT, CDR2 SNEGSKA, per germline (reference sequence). V lost 6 bases to trimming and J lost 0 bases; unmatched junction nucleotides: 8. CDR3 protein: CSALWQRGSYEQYF. In DNA form, the CDR3 reads TGCAGTGCCCTATGGCAGCGGGGCTCCTACGAGCAGTACTTC.

This clonotype was detected ten times or more. The chain links TRBV5-1 to TRBJ1-6; perhaps TRBD1 as D (5 bases). V lost 3 bases and J lost 7, with 14 bases in between. The germline V gene has CDR1 SGHRS and CDR2 YFSETQ. CDR3 size: 15 residues. Here the CDR3 DNA reads TGCGCCAGCAGCTCGGGTGGCTGGGGGAATTCACCCCTCCACTTT. Translating gives CASSSGGWGNSPLHF.

The chain uses TRBV4-1 and TRBJ2-7, with D possibly matching TRBD1 (6 bases). Germline V gives CDR1 MGHRA, CDR2 YSYEKL. V was cut by 0 bases and J by 5 bases, with 14 bases left in between. The CDR3 consists of 15 residues. The CDR3 is CASSQDNRVVDEQYF. The CDR3 nucleotides are TGCGCCAGCAGCCAAGATAACAGGGTGGTTGACGAGCAGTACTTC.

This clonotype occurred a few times. The chain uses TRBV6-4 and TRBJ2-2; no clear D gene. Germline CDR1 and CDR2: MRHNA and SNTAGT. CDR3 length: 12 residues. Deletions cut 2 bases from V and 5 bases from J, with 3 bases between. CDR3 in DNA: TGTGCCAGCAGTGACGGAACCGGGGAGCTGTTTTTT. Translation: CASSDGTGELFF.

This clonotype was counted ten times or more. The V call is TRBV6-5, the J call TRBJ2-7; TRBD2 aligns across 7 bases. The CDR3 runs to 15 residues. Per germline, CDR1 MNHEY and CDR2 SVGAGI. V trimming: 2 bases; J trimming: 3 bases; junction bases outside the gene matches: 7. The CDR3 bases are TGTGCCAGCAGTTACCGGCCGGGGGGAAACTACGAGCAGTACTTC. Amino acids: CASSYRPGGNYEQYF.

This clonotype has just a few counts. This chain connects TRBV12-3 or TRBV12-4 to TRBJ2-7, with TRBD1 matching 8 bases. This CDR3 region has 15 residues. J was trimmed by 6 bases and V by 1 base; bases with no gene match: 8. CDR3 protein: CASSLVLRGQIEQYF. The CDR3 DNA reads as TGTGCCAGCAGTTTAGTTCTCAGGGGGCAGATCGAGCAGTACTTC.

This clonotype was observed many times. This chain joins TRBV6-5 and TRBJ1-1; D gene uncertain. The germline gives CDR1 MNHEY, CDR2 SVGAGI. The CDR3 is made up of 15 amino acids. The V end lost 4 bases, the J end lost 6 bases, and 18 bases lay between the germline ends. Written as DNA, the CDR3 is TGTGCCAGCAGTTCATACGGACTGCGCCCCGCTGAAGCTTTCTTT. This translates into CASSSYGLRPAEAFF.

The chain couples TRBV19 to TRBJ2-7; TRBD2 matches at 7 bases. The V and J ends lost 9 bases and 3 bases, in that order; junction bases with no gene match: 8. The CDR3 runs 13 residues. The germline gives CDR1 LNHDA, CDR2 SQIVND (reference sequence). This CDR3 is CASAGALGYEQYF. CDR3 nucleotides: TGTGCCAGCGCGGGAGCATTGGGCTACGAGCAGTACTTC.

In its sample, this clonotype was seen many times. J is TRBJ2-7 and V is TRBV15; 8 bases are a match to TRBD2. Germline-derived CDR1 and CDR2 are LNHNV and YYDKDF (reference sequence). This CDR3 region has 16 residues. V shed 6 bases and J 6 bases; nucleotides not matched to a gene: 16. The CDR3 spells CATSQSRSGSRVEQYF. The CDR3 DNA follows: TGTGCCACCAGTCAGAGTAGGAGCGGGAGTCGGGTCGAGCAGTACTTC.

At least ten counts were recorded for this clonotype. The chain carries TRBV7-3 and TRBJ2-1, with 9 nucleotides matching TRBD2. The V and J ends lost 0 bases and 7 bases, in that order; junction bases with no gene match: 7. In germline, CDR1 is SGHTA, CDR2 FQGTGA. CDR3 length: 16 amino acids. The CDR3 bases are TGTGCCAGCAGCTTAACGTTTAGCGGGAGTGGTAATGAGCAGTTCTTC. Amino acid sequence: CASSLTFSGSGNEQFF.

This clonotype was seen a handful of times. The chain joins TRBV20-1 to TRBJ2-1, with D maybe TRBD2 (6 bases). Germline V lookup: CDR1 DFQATT, CDR2 SNEGSKA (reference sequence). Trimming took off 6 bases at V and 2 bases at J, with 14 bases between the two ends. The CDR3 sequence is 14 residues long. CDR3 amino acids: CSAVLGSPYNEQFF. CDR3 sequence (DNA): TGCAGTGCCGTCCTCGGGAGTCCCTACAATGAGCAGTTCTTC.

This clonotype was seen many times. The V call is TRBV7-9, the J call TRBJ1-1, with TRBD1 identical over 9 bases. The germline CDR1 and CDR2 sequences are SEHNR and FQNEAQ (reference sequence). The CDR3 totals 14 residues. V was pared by 2 bases and J by 5 bases, with 3 bases of the junction left unmatched. Here the CDR3 reads CASSLTGGRTEAFF. The CDR3 coding sequence is TGTGCCAGCAGCTTAACAGGGGGCAGAACTGAAGCTTTCTTT. Drawing the rest from reference TRBV7-9 and TRBJ1-1, the complete variable domain is DTGVSQNPRHKITKRGQNVTFRCDPISEHNRLYWYRQTLGQGPEFLTYFQNEAQLEKSRLLSDRFSAERPKGSFSTLEIQRTEQGDSAMYLCASSLTGGRTEAFFGQGTRLTVV.

This clonotype was observed many times. CDR3 DNA sequence: TGCGCCAGCGCTCTGGCAGGGCAGTATGAGCAGTTCTTC. This sequence encodes CASALAGQYEQFF. This chain uses TRBV5-1 with TRBJ2-1, with D perhaps matching TRBD1 (5 bases). The germline CDR1 and CDR2 sequences are SGHRS and YFSETQ. This CDR3 is 13 amino acids long. V was trimmed by 7 bases and J by 8 bases, leaving 16 bases between them.

Many counts were recorded for this clonotype. The chain is built from TRBV7-8 and TRBJ2-2; TRBD1 or TRBD2 may be the D gene (5 bases each). There are 15 residues in the CDR3. The V end lost 5 bases, the J end lost 7 bases, and 17 bases lay between the germline ends. CDR1 and CDR2 from the germline V gene are SGHVS and FQNEAQ. CDR3: CASSPRRGVGGELFF. Here the CDR3 DNA reads TGTGCCAGCAGCCCCAGGAGAGGGGTGGGCGGGGAGCTGTTTTTT.

This rearrangement joins TRBV12-3 or TRBV12-4 to TRBJ1-2; no clear D. The CDR3 extends over 15 amino acids. Trimming pared 7 bases from V and 5 bases from J, leaving 20 bases between. The CDR3 DNA is TGTGCCAGCACCGATGACGGTTTTCAATCTTATGGCTACACCTTC. Translating gives CASTDDGFQSYGYTF.

V usage is TRBV5-1 and J usage is TRBJ2-3; D remains unclear. The length of the CDR3 is 15 residues. V dropped 0 bases and J dropped 2 bases, with 10 bases sitting between them. Per germline, CDR1 SGHRS and CDR2 YFSETQ. CDR3 DNA sequence: TGCGCCAGCAGCTTGGGGAGTGTGGCCACAGATACGCAGTATTTT. It is translated as CASSLGSVATDTQYF.

There are a few counts of this clonotype. This chain links TRBV5-4 with TRBJ2-7; D is perhaps TRBD1 (6 bases). CDR3 length: 13 residues. Trimming cost V 4 bases and J 8 bases, with 16 bases left between them. The germline V gene has CDR1 SGHNT and CDR2 YYREEE (reference sequence). The CDR3 loop is CASSDWTVDQQYF. CDR3 DNA sequence: TGTGCCAGCAGCGACTGGACAGTAGACCAGCAGTACTTC.

This clonotype was detected many times. V is TRBV5-1 and J is TRBJ1-1; D not resolved. Trimming stripped 3 bases from V and 6 bases from J, with 6 bases between. CDR1 is SGHRS and CDR2 is YFSETQ in the germline V gene. The CDR3 runs 11 residues. In nucleotides, the CDR3 is TGCGCCAGCAGCTATGGTCCTGAAGCTTTCTTT. Encoded protein: CASSYGPEAFF.

This clonotype was seen many times. The chain uses TRBV5-1 and TRBJ2-1; TRBD2 agrees at 7 bases. Germline V gene sequence: CDR1 SGHRS, CDR2 YFSETQ. The CDR3 has 14 amino acids. V shed 2 bases, J shed 7 bases, and the junction held 6 bases outside the gene matches. CDR3 nucleotides: TGCGCCAGCAGCTTTCGACTAGCAGCGAATGAGCAGTTCTTC. Translation gives CASSFRLAANEQFF.

This clonotype was counted many times. The gene calls are TRBV20-1 and TRBJ1-5; possible D gene TRBD1, 5 bases. V lost 4 bases, J lost 7 bases, and 23 bases lay in between. There are 16 residues in the CDR3. CDR1 is DFQATT, CDR2 SNEGSKA, per germline (reference sequence). The CDR3 coding sequence is TGCAGTGCTACCACACTCCGGGGGGGAGATTGGCAGCCCCAGCATTTT. Translated, it gives CSATTLRGGDWQPQHF.